This entry concerns a single T cell receptor beta chain. Its antigen is not known. Germline V CDR1 and CDR2: LGHNA, YNFKEQ. The length of the CDR3 is 16 residues. Unmatched junction bases numbered 11, after V lost 4 bases and J lost 3 bases. The data were taken from a study of shared clonotypes between healthy human individuals. Overall study: Plates per donor: three CD4 naive, three CD4 memory, two CD8 naive, one CD8 memory. Study results and caveats: Naive CD4 clonotype sharing across several donors was 4% to 5.5%. Only blood was sampled, and tissue TCR repertoires likely differ from blood ones.

The data were produced by immunoSEQ multiplex PCR, yet TCRdb's version contains in-frame clones alone and is incomplete. The sample gives 90,000 to 120,000 clones, under 70% of which show up once; roughly 22% is in the top ten. The sample comprised memory CD8+ T cells sorted from blood. The subset was: CD45RO+ cells pooled with CCR7-negative TemRA cells. The rearrangement uses TRBV4-2 and TRBJ1-1; 7 nucleotides match TRBD1. This sequence was found in a woman in her twenties or thirties in good health. CDR3 sequence (DNA): TGTGCCAGCAGCCCTGGACAGGCTTGGGGGGACACTGAAGCTTTCTTT. Amino acids: CASSPGQAWGDTEAFF.